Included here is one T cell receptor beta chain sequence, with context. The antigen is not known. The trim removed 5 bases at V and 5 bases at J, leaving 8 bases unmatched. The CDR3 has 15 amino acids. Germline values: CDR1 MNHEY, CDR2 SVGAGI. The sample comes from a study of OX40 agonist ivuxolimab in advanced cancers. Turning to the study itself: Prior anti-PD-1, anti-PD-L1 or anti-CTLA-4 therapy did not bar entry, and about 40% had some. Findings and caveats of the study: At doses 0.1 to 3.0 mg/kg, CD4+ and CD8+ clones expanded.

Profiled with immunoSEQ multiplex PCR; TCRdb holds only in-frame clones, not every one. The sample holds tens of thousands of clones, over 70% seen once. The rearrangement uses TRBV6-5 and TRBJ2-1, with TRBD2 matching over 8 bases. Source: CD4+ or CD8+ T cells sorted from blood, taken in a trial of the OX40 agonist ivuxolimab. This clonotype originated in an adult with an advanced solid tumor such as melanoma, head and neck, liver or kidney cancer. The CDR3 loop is CASSRGTRLNNEQFF. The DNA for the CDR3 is TGTGCCAGCAGTAGAGGGACTAGGCTCAACAATGAGCAGTTCTTC.